This passage covers 22 T cell receptor beta chains from one sample sequenced in a study of response to subunit inactivated influenza vaccine. TCRdb re-called the RT-PCR reads with MiXCR, one entry per CDR3 protein. This table holds about 570,000 distinct CDR3 sequences, 12% found once. The source was PBMCs from blood, collected on the day of vaccination. The receptors derive from a man aged 45 to 65 who received an inactivated influenza vaccine.

This clonotype was counted ten times or more. The chain uses TRBV12-3 or TRBV12-4 and TRBJ2-3, with TRBD2 matching over 13 bases. CDR3 length: 20 residues. V dropped 3 bases and J dropped 5; count of bases not matched to a gene: 17. In DNA form, the CDR3 reads TGTGCCAGCAGTTTTCGTCCCGGGACTAGCGGGGTCATTAGCCTAGATACGCAGTATTTT. It is translated as CASSFRPGTSGVISLDTQYF.

This clonotype has at least ten counts. V gene TRBV6-2 or TRBV6-3 combines with J gene TRBJ2-1; perhaps TRBD2 as D (6 bases). Trimming cost V 1 base and J 2 bases, with 9 bases left between them. The CDR3 spans 15 residues. The germline V gene has CDR1 MNHEY and CDR2 SVGEGT. For the CDR3, the DNA is TGTGCCAGCAGTTACTTGACTAGACCCTACAATGAGCAGTTCTTC. As protein: CASSYLTRPYNEQFF.

V and J are TRBV5-1 and TRBJ2-7, with 7 bases matching TRBD2. The germline V gene encodes CDR1 SGHRS and CDR2 YFSETQ. Trimming took 6 bases from V and 5 from J; bases not matched to a gene: 8. CDR3 length: 13 residues. Here the CDR3 DNA reads TGCGCCAGCAAAGATAGCGGGCTCGACGAGCAGTACTTC. It is translated as CASKDSGLDEQYF.

The genes are TRBV3-1 and TRBJ2-7; perhaps TRBD1 as D (6 bases). CDR1 is LGHDT and CDR2 is YNNKEL in the germline V gene (reference sequence). The CDR3 covers 14 residues. V was pared by 0 bases and J by 6 bases, with 12 bases between. This chain's CDR3 is CASSQEVKGVEQYF. As DNA, the CDR3 is TGTGCCAGCAGCCAAGAGGTTAAGGGGGTCGAGCAGTACTTC.

This chain uses TRBV14 with TRBJ2-3; TRBD1 is a possible D gene (6 bases). The germline V gene encodes CDR1 SGHDN and CDR2 FVKESK. The CDR3 is 14 amino acids. Trimming left V 1 base short and J 8 bases short, with 13 bases between. The CDR3 sequence is CASSQATGRATQYF. For the CDR3, the DNA is TGTGCCAGCAGCCAAGCAACAGGGCGGGCTACGCAGTATTTT. The full variable domain, with the rest looked up from reference TRBV14 and TRBJ2-3, is EAGVTQFPSHSVIEKGQTVTLRCDPISGHDNLYWYRRVMGKEIKFLLHFVKESKQDESGMPNNRFLAERTGGTYSTLKVQPAELEDSGVYFCASSQATGRATQYFGPGTRLTVL.

The chain joins TRBV7-3 to TRBJ2-3, with 11 bases lining up with TRBD2. Germline CDR1 SGHTA, CDR2 FQGTGA. The CDR3 extends over 15 amino acids. The ends lost 0 bases at V and 4 bases at J; junction bases unmatched: 0. The CDR3 protein is CASSLTGLAADTQYF. Here the CDR3 DNA reads TGTGCCAGCAGCTTAACGGGACTAGCGGCAGATACGCAGTATTTT.

There are a few counts of this clonotype. This chain links TRBV2 with TRBJ1-4; 10 bases agree with TRBD1. The CDR3 runs to 15 residues. Germline trimming cut 8 bases from V and 7 bases from J; bases unmatched to any gene: 10. The V gene's germline CDR1 is SNHLY and CDR2 FYNNEI. CDR3 nucleotide sequence: TGTGCCAGCCGCTTAGGGGACAGGGGAGGTGAAAAACTGTTTTTT. The encoded protein is CASRLGDRGGEKLFF.

Comment on this clonotype: A much more abundant neighbour one base away suggests this may be a read error. The V gene is TRBV3-1, the J gene TRBJ2-5, with 8 bases lining up with TRBD1. Germline V gene data show CDR1 as LGHDT and CDR2 as YNNKEL (reference sequence). This CDR3 is built from 15 residues. V lost 4 bases to trimming and J lost 7 bases; unmatched junction nucleotides: 11. The CDR3 loop is CASSLILDRVGTQYF. For the CDR3, the DNA is TGTGCCAGCAGCCTAATCCTGGACAGGGTCGGGACCCAGTACTTC.

This clonotype was picked up a small number of times. The V call is TRBV4-1, the J call TRBJ2-3; D may be TRBD1 or TRBD2 (6 bases each). Germline lookup yields CDR1 MGHRA and CDR2 YSYEKL. The CDR3 has 14 residues. V lost 0 bases and J 7 bases, leaving 11 bases between the germline ends. The CDR3 DNA follows: TGCGCCAGCAGCCAAGATGGGGGGCGATATACGCAGTATTTT. Translated: CASSQDGGRYTQYF.

Points on this clonotype: Since a much larger clone is just one base distant, this may be a read error. The chain is built from TRBV29-1 and TRBJ2-7, with D uncertain. Germline V CDR1 and CDR2: SQVTM, ANQGSEA. V was trimmed by 3 bases and J by 7 bases, leaving 10 bases between them. The CDR3 is made up of 11 amino acids. In DNA form, the CDR3 reads TGCAGCGTTGACGCGTTAGGAGAGCAGTACTTC. This codes for CSVDALGEQYF.

The table lists this clonotype with a few counts. The genes are TRBV5-1 and TRBJ2-3; 8 bases line up with TRBD2. Germline V gene lookup returns CDR1 SGHRS and CDR2 YFSETQ. The CDR3 is 16 amino acids. The ends lost 3 bases at V and 6 bases at J; junction bases unmatched: 12. CDR3 nucleotide sequence: TGCGCCAGCAGCTGGGGTTCAGGACTAGCTTCGGATACGCAGTATTTT. It codes for CASSWGSGLASDTQYF. The variable domain in full, with the rest retrieved from reference TRBV5-1 and TRBJ2-3, is KAGVTQTPRYLIKTRGQQVTLSCSPISGHRSVSWYQQTPGQGLQFLFEYFSETQRNKGNFPGRFSGRQFSNSRSEMNVSTLELGDSALYLCASSWGSGLASDTQYFGPGTRLTVL.

V is TRBV6-2 or TRBV6-3 and J is TRBJ1-2, with D possibly TRBD1 on 5 matching bases. The germline V and J ends were trimmed by 7 bases and 7 bases, with 22 bases remaining between them. The germline V gene encodes CDR1 MNHEY and CDR2 SVGEGT. This CDR3 has 15 amino acids. As DNA, the CDR3 is TGTGCCAGCACCGGGCCTCAGGGATCGTTTATTGGCTACACCTTC. It is translated as CASTGPQGSFIGYTF.

This clonotype was seen many times. V usage is TRBV11-2 and J usage is TRBJ2-7; 7 nucleotides match TRBD2. With 1 base clipped from V and 3 bases from J, the junction kept 12 bases outside the gene matches. Germline values: CDR1 SGHAT, CDR2 FQNNGV. This CDR3 comprises 17 residues. This CDR3 is CASSLGRTGGPHYEQYF. The CDR3 DNA is TGTGCCAGCAGCTTAGGTCGTACGGGAGGACCGCACTACGAGCAGTACTTC.

This clonotype came up many times. The CDR3 reads CASSILAGVYNEQFF. CDR3 sequence (DNA): TGTGCCAGCAGTATACTAGCGGGTGTTTACAATGAGCAGTTCTTC. This chain joins TRBV6-2 or TRBV6-3 and TRBJ2-1, with 9 bases that match TRBD2. There are 15 residues in the CDR3. The germline CDR1 and CDR2 sequences are MNHEY and SVGEGT. V dropped 5 bases and J dropped 4; count of bases not matched to a gene: 6.

This clonotype was observed a few times. Here the CDR3 reads CASSERGRGLKDTQYF. The CDR3, as DNA: TGTGCCAGCAGTGAACGGGGCAGGGGGCTAAAAGATACGCAGTATTTT. This rearrangement joins TRBV2 to TRBJ2-3; 8 bases map to TRBD1. There are 16 residues in the CDR3. CDR1 is SNHLY and CDR2 is FYNNEI in the germline V gene. The V and J ends lost 2 bases and 5 bases, in that order; junction bases with no gene match: 9.

The sample holds a few counts of this clonotype. The V and J genes are TRBV20-1 and TRBJ2-1; D ambiguous. This CDR3 has 12 amino acids. Germline V gene lookup returns CDR1 DFQATT and CDR2 SNEGSKA (reference sequence). Trimming shortened V by 3 bases and J by 4 bases, and 7 bases separated the two germline ends. The CDR3 reads CSASARYNEQFF. CDR3 in DNA: TGCAGTGCTAGCGCCAGGTACAATGAGCAGTTCTTC.

This clonotype appeared many times. The V and J genes are TRBV5-1 and TRBJ2-5; possibly TRBD1 or TRBD2 for D (7 bases each). Germline lookup yields CDR1 SGHRS and CDR2 YFSETQ. The germline V and J ends were trimmed by 0 bases and 2 bases, with 11 bases remaining between them. The CDR3 contains 15 residues. CDR3: CASSLAQGGQETQYF. The CDR3 region has the DNA TGCGCCAGCAGCTTGGCCCAGGGGGGGCAAGAGACCCAGTACTTC. Using reference TRBV5-1 and TRBJ2-5 for the parts outside the CDR3, the full variable domain is KAGVTQTPRYLIKTRGQQVTLSCSPISGHRSVSWYQQTPGQGLQFLFEYFSETQRNKGNFPGRFSGRQFSNSRSEMNVSTLELGDSALYLCASSLAQGGQETQYFGPGTRLLVL.

This clonotype was recorded a few times. This chain uses TRBV14 with TRBJ2-3; D is perhaps TRBD1 or TRBD2 (5 bases each). V was cut by 1 base and J by 2 bases, with 13 bases left in between. Germline values: CDR1 SGHDN, CDR2 FVKESK. This CDR3 has 16 residues. CDR3 protein: CASSQVGGGLTDTQYF. In nucleotides, the CDR3 is TGTGCCAGCAGCCAAGTTGGTGGGGGTCTCACAGATACGCAGTATTTT.

This clonotype has a handful of counts. J is TRBJ2-7 and V is TRBV7-8, with TRBD1 identical over 8 bases. Germline V gene sequence: CDR1 SGHVS, CDR2 FQNEAQ. The CDR3 is 16 residues long. Trimming took 1 base from V and 5 from J; bases not matched to a gene: 10. The CDR3 DNA sequence: TGTGCCAGCAGCTTAGGAGCTCGGACAGGGAACCACGAGCAGTACTTC. This translates into CASSLGARTGNHEQYF.

This chain joins TRBV20-1 and TRBJ2-1; the D is unclear. Germline V lookup: CDR1 DFQATT, CDR2 SNEGSKA (reference sequence). The CDR3 covers 10 residues. V lost 3 bases to trimming and J lost 12 bases, with 9 bases between them. The DNA for the CDR3 is TGCAGTGCTAGCCTAGTATCGCAGTTCTTC. This sequence encodes CSASLVSQFF.

This clonotype showed up just a few times. The chain has TRBV12-3 or TRBV12-4 and TRBJ2-5, with 14 nucleotides matching TRBD2. The CDR3 extends over 19 amino acids. V trimming: 2 bases; J trimming: 4 bases; junction bases outside the gene matches: 12. CDR3 DNA: TGTGCCAGCAGTTTAAGCAGTTCGGGACTAGCGGGAGCTCGAGAGACCCAGTACTTC. It codes for CASSLSSSGLAGARETQYF.

This clonotype was counted at least ten times. The chain is built from TRBV12-3 or TRBV12-4 and TRBJ2-5, with no clear D. V gave up 7 bases and J gave up 2 bases, with 8 bases separating them. This CDR3 is 12 amino acids long. As DNA, the CDR3 is TGTGCCAGCACGGTCTATCAAGAGACCCAGTACTTC. Translating gives CASTVYQETQYF.